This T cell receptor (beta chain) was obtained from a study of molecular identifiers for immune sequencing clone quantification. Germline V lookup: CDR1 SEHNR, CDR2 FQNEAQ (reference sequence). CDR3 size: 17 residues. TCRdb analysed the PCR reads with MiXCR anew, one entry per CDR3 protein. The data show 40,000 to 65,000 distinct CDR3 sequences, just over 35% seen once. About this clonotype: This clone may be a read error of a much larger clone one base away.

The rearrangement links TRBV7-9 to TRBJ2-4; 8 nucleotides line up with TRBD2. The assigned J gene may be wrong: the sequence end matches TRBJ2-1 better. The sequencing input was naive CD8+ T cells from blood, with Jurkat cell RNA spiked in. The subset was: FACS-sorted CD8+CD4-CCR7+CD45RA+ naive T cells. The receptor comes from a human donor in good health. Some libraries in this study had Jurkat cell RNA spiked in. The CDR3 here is CASSSAGDLLAKNIQFF. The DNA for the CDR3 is TGTGCCAGCAGCTCAGCGGGAGATTTATTAGCCAAAAACATTCAGTTCTTC.